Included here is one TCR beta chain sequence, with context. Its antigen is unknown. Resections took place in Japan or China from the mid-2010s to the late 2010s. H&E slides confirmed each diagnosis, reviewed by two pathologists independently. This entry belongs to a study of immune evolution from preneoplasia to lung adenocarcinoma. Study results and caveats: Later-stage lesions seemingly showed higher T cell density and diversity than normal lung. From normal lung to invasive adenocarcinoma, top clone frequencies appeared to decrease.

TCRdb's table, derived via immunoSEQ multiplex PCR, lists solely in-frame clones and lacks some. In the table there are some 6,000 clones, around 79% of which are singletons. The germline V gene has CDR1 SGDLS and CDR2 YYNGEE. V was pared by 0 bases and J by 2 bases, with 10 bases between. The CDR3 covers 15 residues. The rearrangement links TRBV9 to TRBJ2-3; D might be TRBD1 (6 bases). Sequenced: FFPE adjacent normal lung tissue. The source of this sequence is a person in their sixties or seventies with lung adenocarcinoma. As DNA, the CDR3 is TGTGCCAGCAGCGTAGGACAGGCCTCCACAGATACGCAGTATTTT. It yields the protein CASSVGQASTDTQYF.